This T cell receptor (beta chain) stems from a study of persistence of HIV-infected CD4 T cells. Germline CDR1 reads SGHDT; CDR2 reads YYEEEE. CDR3 size: 14 residues. V lost 0 bases to trimming and J lost 4 bases; unmatched junction nucleotides: 2. Points from the study as a whole: TCRbeta richness was lower in CMV- and Gag-responding cells than in anti-CD3/anti-CD28-responding cells. Degenerate expanded CDR3beta sequences were enriched among CMV- and Gag-responding cells.

Cells were stimulated with overlapping HIV-1 Gag 15-mer peptides. CD4+ T cells upregulating both CD40 ligand and CD69 were sorted as responding cells. CD8+ T cells were removed from PBMCs prior to stimulation. This was the immunoSEQ version 4 assay in survey mode. Assay used: immunoSEQ multiplex PCR; TCRdb lists only in-frame clones, some missing. The sample carries over 10,000 clones, over 65% recorded once. Points on this clone: Its antigen is as yet unknown.

V usage is TRBV5-6 and J usage is TRBJ1-2, with 8 nucleotides matching TRBD1. Here the sequenced sample was CD4+ T cells sorted from PBMCs after roughly 19-hour stimulation, taken from a patient who received antiretroviral therapy. The receptor was isolated from an adult man with HIV who was CMV-seropositive. In DNA form, the CDR3 reads TGTGCCAGCAGCTTGGCAGGGGGCGGCTATGGCTACACCTTC. The encoded protein is CASSLAGGGYGYTF.